This TCR beta chain appears in the sequencing data of a study of blood T cell repertoires in COVID-19. Original handling: Amplification of reference gene primers was used by the study to estimate nucleated cell counts. Repertoires were generated with immunoSEQ multiplex PCR, while TCRdb's copy carries only in-frame clones and drops some. The V and J calls and clone size come from that table; D and trimming were worked out from the DNA. The sample comprises about 110,000 clones, under 90% of which are singletons, and 6.5% to 8% rests with the top ten. Germline assignment: CDR1 LGHDT and CDR2 YNNKEL (reference sequence). The J segment lost 6 bases and the V segment lost 0 bases, leaving 9 bases of the junction unmatched. CDR3 length equals 18 residues.

The chain is built from TRBV3-1 (or the pseudogene TRBV3-2) and TRBJ2-1; 12 positions match TRBD2. The source material was peripheral blood. The TCR sequence derives from a woman aged 45-65 years with acute or convalescent COVID-19. The CDR3 is CASSQEGFGTSGLNEQFF. The CDR3 bases are TGTGCCAGCAGCCAAGAGGGGTTCGGGACTAGCGGGCTCAATGAGCAGTTCTTC.